This is a list of T cell receptor beta chains from one sample in a study of blood T cell repertoires in COVID-19. Profiled with immunoSEQ multiplex PCR; TCRdb holds only in-frame clones, not every one. This table has some 250,000 clones, about 86% appearing once. The source material was peripheral blood. These receptors came from a man aged 55 to 69 with acute or convalescent COVID-19. CDR3s include the opening cysteine and the closing phenylalanine or tryptophan. A D gene is named only where the DNA matches it firmly. Clone size appears in some rows only: once, few, many, or a class for an expanded clone.

clone_size,j_call,cdr3_length,v_call,d_call,cdr3_nt,cdr3_aa
.,TRBJ2-6,18,TRBV9,TRBD1,TGTGCCAGCAGCGGGGGACAGCTAAGATTCTCTGGGGCCAACGTCCTGACTTTC,CASSGGQLRFSGANVLTF
.,TRBJ2-4,14,TRBV9,.,TGTGCCAGCAGCGTTCGACAGATACCAAACATTCAGTACTTC,CASSVRQIPNIQYF
.,TRBJ2-7,15,TRBV4-2,TRBD1,TGTGCCAGCAGCCAAGCGCGACAGGGCGGATACGAGCAGTACTTC,CASSQARQGGYEQYF
once,TRBJ2-1,13,TRBV30,.,TGTGCCTGGAGTCGGGTCTCCTACAATGAGCAGTTCTTC,CAWSRVSYNEQFF
.,TRBJ2-2,16,TRBV5-4,.,TGTGCCAGCAGCTTGGTACGACTAGGAAACACCGGGGAGCTGTTTTTT,CASSLVRLGNTGELFF
.,TRBJ1-2,16,TRBV28,TRBD1,TGTGCCAGCAGGACAGGGGGCCCCTCTATTAACTATGGCTACACCTTC,CASRTGGPSINYGYTF
.,TRBJ1-5,14,TRBV18,TRBD1,TGTGCCAGCTCACCGGGACAGGGGAATCAGCCCCAGCATTTT,CASSPGQGNQPQHF
few,TRBJ1-4,16,TRBV15,.,TGTGCCACCAGCAGAGTAACAGGCGCAACTAATGAAAAACTGTTTTTT,CATSRVTGATNEKLFF
.,TRBJ2-1,14,TRBV9,TRBD2,TGTGCCAGCAGTCTGGGACTAGCGGGAGATGAGCAGTTCTTC,CASSLGLAGDEQFF
.,TRBJ1-5,16,TRBV18,TRBD1,TGTGCCAGCTCACCACAGGGACAGGGTGTTTATCAGCCCCAGCATTTT,CASSPQGQGVYQPQHF
.,TRBJ2-7,13,TRBV27,.,TGTGCCAGCAGTTGGGGCAGGGACTACGAGCAGTACTTC,CASSWGRDYEQYF
.,TRBJ2-7,13,TRBV10-3,.,TGTGCCATCAGTGAGTCCCCGGGCTACGAGCAGTACTTC,CAISESPGYEQYF
.,TRBJ1-4,16,TRBV18,TRBD1,TGTGCCAGCTCACCCCGGGACAGCACCGCTAATGAAAAACTGTTTTTT,CASSPRDSTANEKLFF
.,TRBJ1-1,15,TRBV4-3,.,TGCGCCAGCAGCCAAGGCCCGGGAATGAACACTGAAGCTTTCTTT,CASSQGPGMNTEAFF
.,TRBJ2-7,11,TRBV2,.,TGTGCCAGCAGCGCTAGACAGCTACAGTACTTC,CASSARQLQYF
.,TRBJ1-6,13,TRBV6-5,.,TGTGCCAGTTCGTTCTCCTATAATTCACCCCTCCACTTT,CASSFSYNSPLHF
.,TRBJ2-7,15,TRBV11-3,TRBD2,TGTGCCAGCAGCTTAGTAACTAGCGGGACTTACGAGCAGTACTTC,CASSLVTSGTYEQYF
.,TRBJ2-2,14,TRBV7-9,.,TGTGCCAGCAGTCACGAGCAGAACACCGGGGAGCTGTTTTTT,CASSHEQNTGELFF
.,TRBJ2-1,15,TRBV10-3,TRBD2,TGTGCCATCAGCGGACTAGCCCCGGGGTACAATGAGCAGTTCTTC,CAISGLAPGYNEQFF
.,TRBJ1-1,15,TRBV5-5,TRBD1,TGTGCCAGCAGCTTACGGGACAGTCTTAACACTGAAGCTTTCTTT,CASSLRDSLNTEAFF
.,TRBJ2-7,15,TRBV11-2,TRBD2,TGTGCCAGCAGTTATGTTAGCGGGCGCTCCTACGAGCAGTACTTC,CASSYVSGRSYEQYF
.,TRBJ1-5,13,TRBV19,.,TGTGCCAGTTGGGGCTATAGCAATCAGCCCCAGCATTTT,CASWGYSNQPQHF
.,TRBJ2-1,15,TRBV30,TRBD2,TGTGCCTGGAGTTCTAGCGGGAGGGCCATCGGGGAGCAGTTCTTC,CAWSSSGRAIGEQFF
.,TRBJ1-3,15,TRBV30,.,TGTGCCTGGGGGCCCCAAGGGAGGAGTTCAAACACCATATATTTT,CAWGPQGRSSNTIYF
.,TRBJ1-3,15,TRBV28,TRBD1,TGTGCCAGCAGTTTACCCCGGACAGGGAGAAACACCATATATTTT,CASSLPRTGRNTIYF
.,TRBJ2-1,15,TRBV28,TRBD2,TGTGCCAGCAGCGCTAATAGCGGGGGATACAATGAGCAGTTCTTC,CASSANSGGYNEQFF
.,TRBJ1-6,15,TRBV6-6,TRBD1,TGTGCCAGCAGTTATTCCGGACAGGGAAATTCACCCCTCCACTTT,CASSYSGQGNSPLHF
.,TRBJ2-7,15,TRBV9,.,TGTGCCAGCAGCGGAAACAGGGGACTCTCTGACGAGCAGTACTTC,CASSGNRGLSDEQYF
.,TRBJ1-5,18,TRBV6-2/TRBV6-3,.,TGTGCCAGCAGTTACTCTATTCTAACAGGGTACATGGATCAGCCCCAGCATTTT,CASSYSILTGYMDQPQHF
.,TRBJ2-7,14,TRBV7-8,TRBD2,TGTGCCAGCAGCCTCGAAGTAGCGGGAGCCGAGCAGTACTTC,CASSLEVAGAEQYF
.,TRBJ2-3,15,TRBV9,.,TGTGCCAGCAGCAGAGGACAGGGAGGGACAGATACGCAGTATTTT,CASSRGQGGTDTQYF
once,TRBJ2-2,16,TRBV19,.,TGTGCCAGTAGCGGGGGGCAGACGGCGAACACCGGGGAGCTGTTTTTT,CASSGGQTANTGELFF
.,TRBJ1-2,14,TRBV7-9,TRBD1,TGTGCCAGCAGCCAGGGGGCGCGGGGCTATGGCTACACCTTC,CASSQGARGYGYTF
once,TRBJ2-1,16,TRBV28,TRBD2,TGTGCCAGCAGGAAAGCCGGGACTAGCGGGATGCATGAGCAGTTCTTC,CASRKAGTSGMHEQFF
.,TRBJ2-3,18,TRBV19,TRBD2,TGTGCCACGTCACTTAGGGGAAGGACTAGCGGGAGACCAGATACGCAGTATTTT,CATSLRGRTSGRPDTQYF
.,TRBJ2-3,14,TRBV28,.,TGTGCCAGCAGCTTAGGACGGGAGTGGGATACGCAGTATTTT,CASSLGREWDTQYF
.,TRBJ2-7,12,TRBV6-2/TRBV6-3,.,TGTGCCAGCAGTTACGTAGCAATCGAGCAGTACTTC,CASSYVAIEQYF
.,TRBJ1-5,14,TRBV28,TRBD1,TGTGCCAGCAGTCTTACAGGGGATGTGCAGCCCCAGCATTTT,CASSLTGDVQPQHF
.,TRBJ1-6,15,TRBV6-6,TRBD1,TGTGCCAGCAGACCGCCCGGGACAGGGGAATCACCCCTCCACTTT,CASRPPGTGESPLHF
.,TRBJ2-7,13,TRBV18,.,TGTGCCAGCTCACCACAAAACAGGGCCGAGCAGTACTTC,CASSPQNRAEQYF
.,TRBJ2-6,19,TRBV18,TRBD1,TGTGCCAGCTCAGGAAATCCGGGACAGGGGAGTTCTGGGGCCAACGTCCTGACTTTC,CASSGNPGQGSSGANVLTF